This T cell receptor beta chain was recorded in a study of cytomegalovirus exposure and HLA in healthy donors. Study observations and caveats: When analyzed later, the rates of TCR association showed variation by HLA locus, with DRB1 the most and HLA-C the fewest.

Primers included in the PCR were 60 Vbeta and 13 Jbeta primers. Method: immunoSEQ multiplex PCR; TCRdb's copy keeps in-frame clones and lacks some. This table lists 150,000 to 200,000 clones. This CDR3 is 12 amino acids long. Germline V gene sequence: CDR1 MDHEN, CDR2 SYDVKM. V was clipped by 1 base and J by 8 bases, with 8 bases between them. With regard to this clone: Its specificity is unknown.

The material sequenced was PBMCs. The origin of this receptor is a man aged 25-45 years in good health and CMV-seronegative. This rearrangement joins TRBV28 to TRBJ1-1; D ambiguous. The CDR3 coding sequence is TGTGCCAGCAGTTTATCCGGGATCGAAGCTTTCTTT. Its translation: CASSLSGIEAFF. The variable domain in full, with the rest retrieved from reference TRBV28 and TRBJ1-1, is DVKVTQSSRYLVKRTGEKVFLECVQDMDHENMFWYRQDPGLGLRLIYFSYDVKMKEKGDIPEGYSVSREKKERFSLILESASTNQTSMYLCASSLSGIEAFFGQGTRLTVV.